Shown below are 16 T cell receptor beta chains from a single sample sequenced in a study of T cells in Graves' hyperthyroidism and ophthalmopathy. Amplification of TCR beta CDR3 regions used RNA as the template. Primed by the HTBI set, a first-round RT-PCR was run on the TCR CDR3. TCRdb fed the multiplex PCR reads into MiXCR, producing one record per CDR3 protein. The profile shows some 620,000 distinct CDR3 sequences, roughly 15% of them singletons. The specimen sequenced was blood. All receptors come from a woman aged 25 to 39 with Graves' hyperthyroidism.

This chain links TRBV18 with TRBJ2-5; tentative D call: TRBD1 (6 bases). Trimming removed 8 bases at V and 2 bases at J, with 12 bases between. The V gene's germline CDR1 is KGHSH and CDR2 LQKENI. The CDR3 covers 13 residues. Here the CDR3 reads CASTWTAQETQYF. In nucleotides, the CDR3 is TGTGCCAGCACGTGGACAGCTCAAGAGACCCAGTACTTC.

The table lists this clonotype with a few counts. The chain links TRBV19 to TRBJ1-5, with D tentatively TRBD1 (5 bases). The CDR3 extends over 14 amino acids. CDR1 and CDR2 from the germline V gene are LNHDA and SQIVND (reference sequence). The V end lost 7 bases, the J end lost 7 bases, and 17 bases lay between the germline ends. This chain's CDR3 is CASTRRDPGQPQHF. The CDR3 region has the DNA TGTGCCAGTACCCGCCGGGACCCAGGGCAGCCCCAGCATTTT.

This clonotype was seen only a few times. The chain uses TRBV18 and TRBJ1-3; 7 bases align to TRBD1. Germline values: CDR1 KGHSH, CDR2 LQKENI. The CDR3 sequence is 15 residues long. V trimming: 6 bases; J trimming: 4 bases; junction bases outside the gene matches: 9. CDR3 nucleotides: TGTGCCAGCTCTCGTAACACAGGGGACGGAAACACCATATATTTT. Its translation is CASSRNTGDGNTIYF.

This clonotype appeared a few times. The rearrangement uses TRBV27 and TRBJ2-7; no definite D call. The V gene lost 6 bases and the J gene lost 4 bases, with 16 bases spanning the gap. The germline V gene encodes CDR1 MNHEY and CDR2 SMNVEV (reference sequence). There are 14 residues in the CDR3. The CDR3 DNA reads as TGTGCCAGCAGACCGGCAGCGACGTATTACGAGCAGTACTTC. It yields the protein CASRPAATYYEQYF.

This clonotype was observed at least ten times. In DNA, the CDR3 is TGTGCCACCCTAGCGGGATACGGGAGGAATGAGCAGTTCTTC. Protein: CATLAGYGRNEQFF. V gene TRBV19 combines with J gene TRBJ2-1, with 9 bases that match TRBD2. Germline V gene lookup returns CDR1 LNHDA and CDR2 SQIVND (reference sequence). This CDR3 comprises 14 residues. The ends lost 10 bases at V and 7 bases at J; junction bases unmatched: 11.

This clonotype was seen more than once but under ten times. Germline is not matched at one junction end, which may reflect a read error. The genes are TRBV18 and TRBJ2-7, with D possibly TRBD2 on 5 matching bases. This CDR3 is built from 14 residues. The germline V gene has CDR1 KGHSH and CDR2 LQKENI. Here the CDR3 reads CANSPRSGTYEQYF. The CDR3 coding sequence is TGTGCCAACTCACCACGCTCGGGAACCTACGAGCAGTACTTC.

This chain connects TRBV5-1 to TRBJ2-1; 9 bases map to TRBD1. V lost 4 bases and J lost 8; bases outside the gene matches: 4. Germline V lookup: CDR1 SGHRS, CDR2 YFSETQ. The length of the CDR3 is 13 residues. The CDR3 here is CASSQGQGDEQFF. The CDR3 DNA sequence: TGCGCCAGCAGCCAGGGACAGGGCGATGAGCAGTTCTTC.

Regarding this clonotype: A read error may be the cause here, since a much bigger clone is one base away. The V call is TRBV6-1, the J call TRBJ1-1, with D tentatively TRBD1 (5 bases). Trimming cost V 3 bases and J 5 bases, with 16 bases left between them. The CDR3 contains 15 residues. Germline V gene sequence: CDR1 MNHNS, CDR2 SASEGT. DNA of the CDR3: TGTGCCAGCAGTGACCCGATCGAGGGACGGACTGAAGCTTTCTTT. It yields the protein CASSDPIEGRTEAFF.

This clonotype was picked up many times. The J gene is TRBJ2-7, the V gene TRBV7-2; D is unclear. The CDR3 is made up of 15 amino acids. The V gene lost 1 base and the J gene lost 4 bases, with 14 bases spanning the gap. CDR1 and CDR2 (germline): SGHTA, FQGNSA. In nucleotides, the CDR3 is TGTGCCAGCAGCTTAGATTCCTCTACAGTATACGAGCAGTACTTC. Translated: CASSLDSSTVYEQYF.

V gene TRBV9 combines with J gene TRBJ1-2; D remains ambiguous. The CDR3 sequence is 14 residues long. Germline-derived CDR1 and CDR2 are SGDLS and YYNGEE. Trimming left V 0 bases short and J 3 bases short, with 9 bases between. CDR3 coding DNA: TGTGCCAGCAGCGTAGCCAGCGCCGACTATGGCTACACCTTC. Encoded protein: CASSVASADYGYTF.

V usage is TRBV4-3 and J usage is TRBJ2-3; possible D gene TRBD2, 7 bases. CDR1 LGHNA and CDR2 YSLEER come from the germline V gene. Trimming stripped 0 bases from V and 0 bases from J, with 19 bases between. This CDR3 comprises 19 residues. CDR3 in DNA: TGCGCCAGCAGCCAAGATGTGGGGGGGCTAGCGGAGAGCACAGATACGCAGTATTTT. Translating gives CASSQDVGGLAESTDTQYF.

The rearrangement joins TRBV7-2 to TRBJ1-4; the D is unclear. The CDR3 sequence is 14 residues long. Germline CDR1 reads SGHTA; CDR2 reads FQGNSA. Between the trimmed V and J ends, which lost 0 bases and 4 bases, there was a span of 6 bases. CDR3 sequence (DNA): TGTGCCAGCAGCTTAGCCGGGGTTAATGAAAAACTGTTTTTT. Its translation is CASSLAGVNEKLFF.

CDR3 in amino acids: CSVETPGTAKSYEQYF. In DNA, the CDR3 is TGCAGCGTTGAAACCCCCGGGACAGCGAAATCCTACGAGCAGTACTTC. The V gene is TRBV29-1, the J gene TRBJ2-7; 7 nucleotides line up with TRBD1. V shed 2 bases and J 1 base; nucleotides not matched to a gene: 11. Germline values: CDR1 SQVTM, CDR2 ANQGSEA. The CDR3 is made up of 16 amino acids.

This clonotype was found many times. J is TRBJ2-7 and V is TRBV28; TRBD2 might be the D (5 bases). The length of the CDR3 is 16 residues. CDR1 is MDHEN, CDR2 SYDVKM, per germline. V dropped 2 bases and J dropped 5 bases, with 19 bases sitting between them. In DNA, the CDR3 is TGTGCCAGCAGTTTAAGTAGCCCGGGGAAAGCACACGAGCAGTACTTC. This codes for CASSLSSPGKAHEQYF.

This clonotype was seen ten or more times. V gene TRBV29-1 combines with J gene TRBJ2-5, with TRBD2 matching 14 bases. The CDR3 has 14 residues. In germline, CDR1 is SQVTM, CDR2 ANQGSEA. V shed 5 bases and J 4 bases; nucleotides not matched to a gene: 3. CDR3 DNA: TGCAGCGTTTTGGGACTAGCGGGAGTAGAGACCCAGTACTTC. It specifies CSVLGLAGVETQYF.

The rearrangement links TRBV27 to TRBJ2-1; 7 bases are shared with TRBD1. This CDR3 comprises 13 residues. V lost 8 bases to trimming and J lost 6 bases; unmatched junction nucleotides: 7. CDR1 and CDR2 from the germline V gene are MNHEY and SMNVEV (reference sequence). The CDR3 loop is CASRRTGANEQFF. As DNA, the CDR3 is TGTGCCAGCCGTCGAACAGGGGCCAATGAGCAGTTCTTC.